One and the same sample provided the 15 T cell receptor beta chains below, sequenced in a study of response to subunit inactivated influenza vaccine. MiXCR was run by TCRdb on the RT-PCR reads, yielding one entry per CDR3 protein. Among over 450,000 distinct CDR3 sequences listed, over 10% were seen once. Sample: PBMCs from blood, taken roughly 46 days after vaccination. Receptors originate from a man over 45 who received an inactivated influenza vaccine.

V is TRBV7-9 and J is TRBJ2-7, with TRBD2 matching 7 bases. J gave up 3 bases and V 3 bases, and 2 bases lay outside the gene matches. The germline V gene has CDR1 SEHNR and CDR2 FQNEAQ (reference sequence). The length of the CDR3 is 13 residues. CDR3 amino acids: CASSFQRGYEQYF. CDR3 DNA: TGTGCCAGCAGCTTTCAGCGGGGCTACGAGCAGTACTTC.

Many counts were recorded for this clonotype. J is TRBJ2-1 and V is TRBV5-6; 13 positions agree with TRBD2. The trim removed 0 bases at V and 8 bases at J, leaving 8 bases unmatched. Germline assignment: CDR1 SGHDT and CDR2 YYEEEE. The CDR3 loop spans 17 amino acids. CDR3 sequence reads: CASSLGLAGGPFDEQFF. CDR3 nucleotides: TGTGCCAGCAGCTTGGGACTAGCGGGGGGACCCTTCGATGAGCAGTTCTTC.

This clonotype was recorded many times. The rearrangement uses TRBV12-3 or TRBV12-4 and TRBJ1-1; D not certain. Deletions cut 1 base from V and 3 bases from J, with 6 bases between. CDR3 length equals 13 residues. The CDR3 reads CASSLVRDTEAFF. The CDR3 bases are TGTGCCAGCAGTTTAGTCAGAGACACTGAAGCTTTCTTT.

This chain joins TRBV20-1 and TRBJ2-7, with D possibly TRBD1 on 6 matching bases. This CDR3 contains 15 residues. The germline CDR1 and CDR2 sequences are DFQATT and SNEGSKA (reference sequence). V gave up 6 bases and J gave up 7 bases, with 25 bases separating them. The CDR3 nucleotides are TGCAGTGCCCCTACAGGGCCTGAATCTTTTAATGAGCAGTACTTC. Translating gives CSAPTGPESFNEQYF.

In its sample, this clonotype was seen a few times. This CDR3 reads CSASLAGGPETQYF. For the CDR3, the DNA is TGCAGTGCCTCTCTAGCGGGAGGGCCAGAGACCCAGTACTTC. The chain combines TRBV20-1 with TRBJ2-5, with TRBD2 matching 12 bases. CDR3 size: 14 residues. After removal of 6 bases from V and 4 bases from J, the junction contained 6 bases not matched to a gene. The germline V gene encodes CDR1 DFQATT and CDR2 SNEGSKA (reference sequence).

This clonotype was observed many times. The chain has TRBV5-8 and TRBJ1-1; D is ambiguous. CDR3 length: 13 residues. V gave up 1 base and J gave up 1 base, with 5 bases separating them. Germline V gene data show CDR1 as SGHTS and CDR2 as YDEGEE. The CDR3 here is CASSLLGNTEAFF. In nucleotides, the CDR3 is TGTGCCAGCAGCTTGTTAGGGAACACTGAAGCTTTCTTT.

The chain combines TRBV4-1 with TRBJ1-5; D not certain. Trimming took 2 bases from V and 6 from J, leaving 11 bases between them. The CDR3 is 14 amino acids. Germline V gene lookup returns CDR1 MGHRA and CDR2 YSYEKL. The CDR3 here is CASSQNSRVQPQHF. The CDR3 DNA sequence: TGCGCCAGCAGCCAAAACTCAAGGGTTCAGCCCCAGCATTTT.

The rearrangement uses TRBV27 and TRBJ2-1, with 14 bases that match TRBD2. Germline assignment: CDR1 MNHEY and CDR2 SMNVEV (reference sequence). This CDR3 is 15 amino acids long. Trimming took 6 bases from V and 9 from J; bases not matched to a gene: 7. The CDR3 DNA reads TGTGCCAGCAGCGGACTAGCGGGAGGAGAGACTGAGCAGTTCTTC. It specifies CASSGLAGGETEQFF.

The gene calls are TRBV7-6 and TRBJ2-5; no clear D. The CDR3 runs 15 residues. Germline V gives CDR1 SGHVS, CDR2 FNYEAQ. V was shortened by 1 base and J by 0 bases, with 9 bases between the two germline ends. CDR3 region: CASSLGLGNQETQYF. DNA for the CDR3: TGTGCCAGCAGCTTAGGGTTGGGGAACCAAGAGACCCAGTACTTC.

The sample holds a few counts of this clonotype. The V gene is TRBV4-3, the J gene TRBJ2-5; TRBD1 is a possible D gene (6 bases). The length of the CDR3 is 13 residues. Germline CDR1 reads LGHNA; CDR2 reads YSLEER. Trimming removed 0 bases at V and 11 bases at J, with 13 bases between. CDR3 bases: TGCGCCAGCAGCCAAGATCTAGGGGGACGTCAGTACTTC. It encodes CASSQDLGGRQYF.

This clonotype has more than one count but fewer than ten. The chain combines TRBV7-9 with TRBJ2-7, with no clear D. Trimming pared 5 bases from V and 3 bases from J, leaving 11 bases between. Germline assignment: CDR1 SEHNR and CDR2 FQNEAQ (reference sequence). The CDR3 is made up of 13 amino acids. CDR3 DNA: TGTGCCAGCAGCCCCCCTAACTTCTACGAGCAGTACTTC. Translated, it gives CASSPPNFYEQYF.

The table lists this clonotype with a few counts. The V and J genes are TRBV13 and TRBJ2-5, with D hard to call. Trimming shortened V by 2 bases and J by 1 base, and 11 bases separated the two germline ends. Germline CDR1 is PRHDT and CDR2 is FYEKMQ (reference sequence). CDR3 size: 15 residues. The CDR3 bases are TGTGCCAGCAGCTTACCTGGGCAGAGCCAAGAGACCCAGTACTTC. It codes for CASSLPGQSQETQYF. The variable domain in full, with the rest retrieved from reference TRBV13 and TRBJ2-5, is AAGVIQSPRHLIKEKRETATLKCYPIPRHDTVYWYQQGPGQDPQFLISFYEKMQSDKGSIPDRFSAQQFSDYHSELNMSSLELGDSALYFCASSLPGQSQETQYFGPGTRLLVL.

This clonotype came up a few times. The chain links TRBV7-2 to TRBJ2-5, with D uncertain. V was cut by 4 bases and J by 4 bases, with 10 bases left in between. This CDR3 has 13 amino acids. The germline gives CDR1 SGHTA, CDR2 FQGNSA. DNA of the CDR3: TGTGCCAGCAGCTGGGTAGTTGGAGAGACCCAGTACTTC. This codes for CASSWVVGETQYF.

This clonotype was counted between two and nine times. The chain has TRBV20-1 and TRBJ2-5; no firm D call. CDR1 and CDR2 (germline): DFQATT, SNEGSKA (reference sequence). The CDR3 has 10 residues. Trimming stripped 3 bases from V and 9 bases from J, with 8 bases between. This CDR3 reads CSASSRAQYF. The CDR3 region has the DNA TGCAGTGCTAGTTCTAGGGCCCAGTACTTC.

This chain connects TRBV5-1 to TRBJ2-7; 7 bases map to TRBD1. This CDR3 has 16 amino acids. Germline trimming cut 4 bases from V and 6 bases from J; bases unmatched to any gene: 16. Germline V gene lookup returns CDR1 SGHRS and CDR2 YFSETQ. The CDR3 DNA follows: TGCGCCAGCAGCCCAGGAAGTGGGACAGCCTTTGGCGAGCAGTACTTC. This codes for CASSPGSGTAFGEQYF.